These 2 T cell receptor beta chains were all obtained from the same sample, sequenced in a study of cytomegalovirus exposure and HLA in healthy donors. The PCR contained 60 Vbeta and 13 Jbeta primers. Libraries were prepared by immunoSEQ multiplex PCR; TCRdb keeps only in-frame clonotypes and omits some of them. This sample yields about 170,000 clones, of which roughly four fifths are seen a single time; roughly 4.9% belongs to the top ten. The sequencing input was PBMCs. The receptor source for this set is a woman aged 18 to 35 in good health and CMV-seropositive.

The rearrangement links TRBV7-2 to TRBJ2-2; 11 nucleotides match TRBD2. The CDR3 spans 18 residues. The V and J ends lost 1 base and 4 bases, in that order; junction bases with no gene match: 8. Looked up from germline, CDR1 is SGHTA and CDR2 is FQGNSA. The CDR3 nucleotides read TGTGCCAGCAGCTTAGGGTGGCTAGCGGGGGGACTCACCGGGGAGCTGTTTTTT. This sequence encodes CASSLGWLAGGLTGELFF.

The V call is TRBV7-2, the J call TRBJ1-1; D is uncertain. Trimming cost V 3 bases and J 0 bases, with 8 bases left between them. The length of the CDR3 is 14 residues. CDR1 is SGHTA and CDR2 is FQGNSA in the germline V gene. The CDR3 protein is CASSLSGLNTEAFF. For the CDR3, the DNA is TGTGCCAGCAGCTTGAGCGGCCTGAACACTGAAGCTTTCTTT.